The clone carrying this T cell receptor beta chain was found many times. Antigen unknown. V lost 3 bases to trimming and J lost 1 base, with 7 bases between them. The CDR3 covers 15 residues. Treatment specified: PENTA 11 planned treatment interruption arm or continuous ART arm. A 3' RACE protocol on RNA, with unique molecular identifiers, produced the TCR library. TCRdb reprocessed the 3' RACE reads with MiXCR, giving one entry per CDR3 protein. This table holds 35,000 to 50,000 distinct CDR3 sequences, 6.5% found once. The data belong to a study of HIV-infected children after antiretroviral therapy interruption. Study details: Continuous-treatment samples came from weeks 0, 48 and 150.

General study points: Naive CD4+ CDR3 sharing between time points fell after interruption began.

This clonotype was sampled from a pool of human donors with HIV. The chain combines TRBV12-3 or TRBV12-4 with TRBJ1-6, with TRBD1 as a possible D gene (5 bases). The sample was CD45RA+ CD4+ T cells from PBMCs, pooled from several time points, taken from a donor given antiretroviral therapy, either interrupted or continuous. The subset denotes: naive CD4+ CD45RA+ CD45RO- T cells. The CDR3 DNA is TGTGCCAGCAGTTTCGGGGGTTCCTATAATTCACCCCTCCACTTT. Translating it yields CASSFGGSYNSPLHF.